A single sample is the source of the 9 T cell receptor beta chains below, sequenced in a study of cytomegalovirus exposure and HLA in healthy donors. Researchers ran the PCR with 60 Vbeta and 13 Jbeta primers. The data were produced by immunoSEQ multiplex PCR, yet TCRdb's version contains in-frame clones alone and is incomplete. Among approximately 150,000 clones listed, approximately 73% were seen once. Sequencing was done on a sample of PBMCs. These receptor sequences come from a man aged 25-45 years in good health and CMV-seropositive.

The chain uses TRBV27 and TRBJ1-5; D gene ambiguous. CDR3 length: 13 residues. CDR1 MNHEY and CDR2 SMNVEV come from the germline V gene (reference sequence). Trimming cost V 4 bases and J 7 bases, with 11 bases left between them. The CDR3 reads CASSSRRLQPQHF. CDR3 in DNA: TGTGCCAGCAGTTCAAGGAGGTTGCAGCCCCAGCATTTT.

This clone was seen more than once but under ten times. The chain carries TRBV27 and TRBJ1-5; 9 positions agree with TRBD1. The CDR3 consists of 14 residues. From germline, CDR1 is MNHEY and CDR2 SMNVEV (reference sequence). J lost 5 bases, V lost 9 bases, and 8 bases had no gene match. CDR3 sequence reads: CASSGTGRHQPQHF. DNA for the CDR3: TGTGCCAGTTCCGGGACAGGGCGGCATCAGCCCCAGCATTTT.

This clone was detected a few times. CDR3 nucleotide sequence: TGTGCCAGCAGTGTCGTCGGGGAGCTGTTTTTT. Protein: CASSVVGELFF. The chain has TRBV25-1 and TRBJ2-2; D remains unclear. Per germline, CDR1 MGHDK and CDR2 SYGVNS. This CDR3 spans 11 amino acids. V was shortened by 4 bases and J by 7 bases, with 4 bases between the two germline ends.

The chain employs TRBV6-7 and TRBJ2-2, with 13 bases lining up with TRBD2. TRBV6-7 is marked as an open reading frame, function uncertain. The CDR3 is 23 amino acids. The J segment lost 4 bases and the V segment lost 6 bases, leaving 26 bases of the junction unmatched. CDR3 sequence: CASRLQTHIGGTSGMRGTGELFF. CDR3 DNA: TGTGCCAGCAGGCTACAGACTCATATTGGCGGGACTAGCGGGATGAGGGGCACCGGGGAGCTGTTTTTT.

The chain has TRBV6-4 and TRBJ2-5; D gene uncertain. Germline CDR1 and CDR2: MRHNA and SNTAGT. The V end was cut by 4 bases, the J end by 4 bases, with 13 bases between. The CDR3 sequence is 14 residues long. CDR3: CASSVNSYGETQYF. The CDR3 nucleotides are TGTGCCAGCAGTGTCAACTCGTATGGAGAGACCCAGTACTTC.

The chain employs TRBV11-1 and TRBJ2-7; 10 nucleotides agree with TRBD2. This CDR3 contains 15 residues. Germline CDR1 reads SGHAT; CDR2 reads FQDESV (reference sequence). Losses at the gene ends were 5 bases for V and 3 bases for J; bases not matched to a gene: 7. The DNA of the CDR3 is TGTGCCAGCAGCCGGCGGACTAGCGGAAACTACGAGCAGTACTTC. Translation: CASSRRTSGNYEQYF.

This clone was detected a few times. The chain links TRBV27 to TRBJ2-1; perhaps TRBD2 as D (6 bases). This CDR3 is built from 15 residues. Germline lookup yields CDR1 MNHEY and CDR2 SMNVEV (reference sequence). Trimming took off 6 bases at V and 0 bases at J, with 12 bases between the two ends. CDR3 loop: CASSNSGGSYNEQFF. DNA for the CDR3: TGTGCCAGCAGCAATAGCGGTGGCTCCTACAATGAGCAGTTCTTC.

The DNA of the CDR3 is TGTGCCAGCAGACAGTCGGTTAACTATGGCTACACCTTC. Protein sequence: CASRQSVNYGYTF. V gene TRBV6-1 combines with J gene TRBJ1-2; D is ambiguous. Trimming shortened V by 6 bases and J by 1 base, and 9 bases separated the two germline ends. Per the germline V gene, CDR1 is MNHNS and CDR2 is SASEGT. CDR3 length equals 13 residues.

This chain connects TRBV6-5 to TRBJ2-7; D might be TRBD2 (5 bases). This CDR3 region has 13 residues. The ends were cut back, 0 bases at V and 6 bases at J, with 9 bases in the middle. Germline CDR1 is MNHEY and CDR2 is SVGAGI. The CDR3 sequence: CASSYSRETEQYF. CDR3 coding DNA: TGTGCCAGCAGTTACTCTCGGGAAACCGAGCAGTACTTC.